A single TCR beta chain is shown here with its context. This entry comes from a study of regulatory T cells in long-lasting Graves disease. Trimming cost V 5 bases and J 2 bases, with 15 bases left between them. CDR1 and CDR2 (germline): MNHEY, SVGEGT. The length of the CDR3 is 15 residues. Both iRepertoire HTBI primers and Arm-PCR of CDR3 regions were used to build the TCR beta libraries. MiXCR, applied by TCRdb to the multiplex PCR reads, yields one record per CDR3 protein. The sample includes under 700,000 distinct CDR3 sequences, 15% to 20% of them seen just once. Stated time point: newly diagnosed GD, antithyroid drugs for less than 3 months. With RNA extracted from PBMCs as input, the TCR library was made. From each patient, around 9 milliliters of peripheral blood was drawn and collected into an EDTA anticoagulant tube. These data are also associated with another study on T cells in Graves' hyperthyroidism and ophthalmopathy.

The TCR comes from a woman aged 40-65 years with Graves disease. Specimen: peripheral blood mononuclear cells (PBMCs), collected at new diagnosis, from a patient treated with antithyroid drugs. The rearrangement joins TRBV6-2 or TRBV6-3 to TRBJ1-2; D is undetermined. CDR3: CASSSLGRPNYGYTF. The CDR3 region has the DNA TGTGCCAGCAGTAGTCTCGGACGGCCGAACTATGGCTACACCTTC.